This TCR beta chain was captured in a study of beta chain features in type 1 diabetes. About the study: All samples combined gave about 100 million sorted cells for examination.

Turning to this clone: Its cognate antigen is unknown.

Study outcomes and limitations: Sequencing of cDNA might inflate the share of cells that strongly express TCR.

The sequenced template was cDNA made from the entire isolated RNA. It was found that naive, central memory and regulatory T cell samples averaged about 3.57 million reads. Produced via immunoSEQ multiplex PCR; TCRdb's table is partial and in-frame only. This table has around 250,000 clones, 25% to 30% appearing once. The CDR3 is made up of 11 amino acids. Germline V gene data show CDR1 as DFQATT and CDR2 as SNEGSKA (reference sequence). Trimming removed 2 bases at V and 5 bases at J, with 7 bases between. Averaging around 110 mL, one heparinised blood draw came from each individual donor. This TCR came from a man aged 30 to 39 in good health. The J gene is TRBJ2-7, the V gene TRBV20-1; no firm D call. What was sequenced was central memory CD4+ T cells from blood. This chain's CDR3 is CSARSSHEQYF. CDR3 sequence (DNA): TGCAGTGCTAGATCATCCCACGAGCAGTACTTC.